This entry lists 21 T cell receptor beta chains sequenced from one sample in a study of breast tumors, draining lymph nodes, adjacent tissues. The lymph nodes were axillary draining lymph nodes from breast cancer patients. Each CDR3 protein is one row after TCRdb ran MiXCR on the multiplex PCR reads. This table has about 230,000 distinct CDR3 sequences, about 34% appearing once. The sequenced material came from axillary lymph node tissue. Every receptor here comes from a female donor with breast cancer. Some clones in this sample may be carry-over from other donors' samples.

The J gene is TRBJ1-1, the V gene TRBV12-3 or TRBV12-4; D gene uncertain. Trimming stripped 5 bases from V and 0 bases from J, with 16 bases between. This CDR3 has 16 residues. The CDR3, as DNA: TGTGCCAGCAGTCCCCGAGTTTCAGTCATGAACACTGAAGCTTTCTTT. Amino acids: CASSPRVSVMNTEAFF.

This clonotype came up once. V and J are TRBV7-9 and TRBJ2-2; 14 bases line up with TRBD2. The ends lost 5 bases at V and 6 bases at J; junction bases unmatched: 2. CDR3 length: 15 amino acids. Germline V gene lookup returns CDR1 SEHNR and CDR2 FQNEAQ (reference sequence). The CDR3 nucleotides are TGTGCCAGCAGCATGACTAGCGGGAGGGCCGGGGAGCTGTTTTTT. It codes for CASSMTSGRAGELFF.

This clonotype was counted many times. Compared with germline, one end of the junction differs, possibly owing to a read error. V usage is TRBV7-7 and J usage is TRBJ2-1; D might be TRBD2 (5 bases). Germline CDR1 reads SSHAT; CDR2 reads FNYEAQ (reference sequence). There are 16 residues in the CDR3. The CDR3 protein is CASSLAPGSSYNEQFF. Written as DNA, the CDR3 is TGTGCTAGCAGCTTAGCGCCCGGAAGCTCCTACAATGAGCAGTTCTTC.

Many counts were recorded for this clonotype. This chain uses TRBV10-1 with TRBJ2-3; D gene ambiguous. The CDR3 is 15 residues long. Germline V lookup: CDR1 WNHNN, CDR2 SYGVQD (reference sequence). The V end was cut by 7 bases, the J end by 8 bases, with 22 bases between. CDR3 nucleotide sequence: TGCGCCAGCACCCAAAGTCCCGGGTTTGAAGGTACGCAGTATTTT. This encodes CASTQSPGFEGTQYF.

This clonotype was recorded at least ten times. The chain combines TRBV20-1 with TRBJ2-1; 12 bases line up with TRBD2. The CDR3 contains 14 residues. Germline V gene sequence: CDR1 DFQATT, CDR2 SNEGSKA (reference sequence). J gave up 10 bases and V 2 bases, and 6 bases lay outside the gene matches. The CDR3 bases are TGCAGTGCTAGAACTAGCGGGAGGCCCAGGGAGCAGTTCTTC. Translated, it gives CSARTSGRPREQFF.

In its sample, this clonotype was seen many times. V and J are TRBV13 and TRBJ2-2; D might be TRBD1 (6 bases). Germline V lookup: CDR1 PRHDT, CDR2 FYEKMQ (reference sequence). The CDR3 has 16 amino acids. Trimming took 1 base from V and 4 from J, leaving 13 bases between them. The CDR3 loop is CASSLVQGYGTGELFF. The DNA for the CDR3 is TGTGCCAGCAGCTTAGTGCAGGGGTACGGCACCGGGGAGCTGTTTTTT.

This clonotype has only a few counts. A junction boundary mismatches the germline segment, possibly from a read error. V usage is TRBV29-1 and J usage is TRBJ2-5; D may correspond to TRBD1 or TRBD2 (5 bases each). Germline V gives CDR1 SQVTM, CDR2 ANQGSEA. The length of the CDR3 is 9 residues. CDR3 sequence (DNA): TGCAGCGTGGGGACGGAGCTTCTCTTC. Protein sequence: CSVGTELLF.

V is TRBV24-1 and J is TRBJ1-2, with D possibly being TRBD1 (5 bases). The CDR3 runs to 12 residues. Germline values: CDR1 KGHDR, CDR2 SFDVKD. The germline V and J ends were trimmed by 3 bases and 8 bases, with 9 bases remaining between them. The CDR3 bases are TGTGCCACCAGTGATCCCGGGACGGGCTACACCTTC. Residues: CATSDPGTGYTF.

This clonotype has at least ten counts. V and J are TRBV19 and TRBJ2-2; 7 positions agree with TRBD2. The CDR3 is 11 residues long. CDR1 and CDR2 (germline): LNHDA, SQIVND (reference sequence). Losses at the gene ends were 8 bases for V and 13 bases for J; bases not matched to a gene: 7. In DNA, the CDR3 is TGTGCCAGTGGGGGGGAGGGGTTGCTGTTTTTT. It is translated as CASGGEGLLFF.

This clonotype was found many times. Written as DNA, the CDR3 is TGCAGTGCTAGCGCCCCTCTAGCGGGACTCTCTTACGAGCAGTACTTC. Its translation: CSASAPLAGLSYEQYF. V usage is TRBV20-1 and J usage is TRBJ2-7, with TRBD2 matching over 9 bases. After removal of 3 bases from V and 4 bases from J, the junction contained 13 bases not matched to a gene. Germline assignment: CDR1 DFQATT and CDR2 SNEGSKA (reference sequence). The CDR3 loop spans 16 amino acids.

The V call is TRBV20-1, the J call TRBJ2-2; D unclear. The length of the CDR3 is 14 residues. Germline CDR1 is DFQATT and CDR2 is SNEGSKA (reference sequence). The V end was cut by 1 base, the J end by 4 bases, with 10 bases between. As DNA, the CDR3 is TGCAGTGCTAGAGTGGAACTATTCACCGGGGAGCTGTTTTTT. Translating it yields CSARVELFTGELFF.

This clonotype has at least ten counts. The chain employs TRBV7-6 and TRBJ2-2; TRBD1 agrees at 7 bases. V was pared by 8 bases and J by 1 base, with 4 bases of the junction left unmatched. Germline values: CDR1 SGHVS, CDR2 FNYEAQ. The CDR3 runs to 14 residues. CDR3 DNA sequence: TGTGCCAGCCGAGGGGGCCTGAACACCGGGGAGCTGTTTTTT. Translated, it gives CASRGGLNTGELFF.

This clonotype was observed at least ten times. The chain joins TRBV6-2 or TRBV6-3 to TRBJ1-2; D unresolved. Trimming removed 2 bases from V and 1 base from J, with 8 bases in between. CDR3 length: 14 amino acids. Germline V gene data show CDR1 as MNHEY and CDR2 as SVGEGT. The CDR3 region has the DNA TGTGCCAGCAGTTACGTCGTTTTTAACTATGGCTACACCTTC. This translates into CASSYVVFNYGYTF.

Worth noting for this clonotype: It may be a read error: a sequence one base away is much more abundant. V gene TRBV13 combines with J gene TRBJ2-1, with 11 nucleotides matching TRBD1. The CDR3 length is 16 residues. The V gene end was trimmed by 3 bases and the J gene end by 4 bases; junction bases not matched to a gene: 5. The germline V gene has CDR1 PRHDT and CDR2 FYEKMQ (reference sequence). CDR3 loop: CASSFPGTGGYNEQFF. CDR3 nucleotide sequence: TGTGCCAGCAGCTTCCCCGGGACAGGGGGGTACAATGAGCAGTTCTTC. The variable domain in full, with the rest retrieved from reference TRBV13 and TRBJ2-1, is AAGVIQSPRHLIKEKRETATLKCYPIPRHDTVYWYQQGPGQDPQFLISFYEKMQSDKGSIPDRFSAQQFSDYHSELNMSSLELGDSALYFCASSFPGTGGYNEQFFGPGTRLTVL.

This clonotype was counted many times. The CDR3 spells CASSYSGRGYEQYF. The CDR3, as DNA: TGTGCCAGCAGTTACTCGGGGCGGGGCTACGAGCAGTACTTC. The chain has TRBV6-6 and TRBJ2-7, with D possibly being TRBD2 (6 bases). This CDR3 comprises 14 residues. Trimming left V 0 bases short and J 3 bases short, with 9 bases between. Germline lookup yields CDR1 MNHNY and CDR2 SVGAGI (reference sequence).

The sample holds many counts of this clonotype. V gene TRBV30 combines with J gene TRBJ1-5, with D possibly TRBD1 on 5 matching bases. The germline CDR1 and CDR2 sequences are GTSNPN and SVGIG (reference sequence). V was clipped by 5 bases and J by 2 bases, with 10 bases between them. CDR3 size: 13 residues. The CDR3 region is CAWAGQGNQPQHF. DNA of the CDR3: TGTGCCTGGGCAGGGCAGGGCAATCAGCCCCAGCATTTT.

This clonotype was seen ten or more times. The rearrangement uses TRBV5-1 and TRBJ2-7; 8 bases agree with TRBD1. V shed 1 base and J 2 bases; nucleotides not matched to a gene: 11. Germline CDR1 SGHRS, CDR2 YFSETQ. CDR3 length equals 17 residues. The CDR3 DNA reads TGCGCCAGCAGCTTGATTCGGGGCGGACAGGGAGCCTACGAGCAGTACTTC. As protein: CASSLIRGGQGAYEQYF.

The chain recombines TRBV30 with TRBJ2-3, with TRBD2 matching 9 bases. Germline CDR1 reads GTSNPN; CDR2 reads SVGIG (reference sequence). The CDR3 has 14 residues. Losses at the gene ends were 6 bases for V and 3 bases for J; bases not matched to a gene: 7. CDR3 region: CACVAGEGTDTQYF. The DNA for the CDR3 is TGTGCCTGTGTAGCGGGAGAAGGGACAGATACGCAGTATTTT.

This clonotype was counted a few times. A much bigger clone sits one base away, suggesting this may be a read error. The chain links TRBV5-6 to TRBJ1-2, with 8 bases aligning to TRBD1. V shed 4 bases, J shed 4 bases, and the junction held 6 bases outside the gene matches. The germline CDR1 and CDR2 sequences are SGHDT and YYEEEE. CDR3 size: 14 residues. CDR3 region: CASSVGQAAYGYTF. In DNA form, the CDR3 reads TGTGCCAGCAGCGTGGGACAGGCGGCCTATGGCTACACCTTC. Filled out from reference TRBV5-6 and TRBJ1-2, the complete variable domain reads DAGVTQSPTHLIKTRGQQVTLRCSPKSGHDTVSWYQQALGQGPQFIFQYYEEEERQRGNFPDRFSGHQFPNYSSELNVNALLLGDSALYLCASSVGQAAYGYTFGSGTRLTVV.

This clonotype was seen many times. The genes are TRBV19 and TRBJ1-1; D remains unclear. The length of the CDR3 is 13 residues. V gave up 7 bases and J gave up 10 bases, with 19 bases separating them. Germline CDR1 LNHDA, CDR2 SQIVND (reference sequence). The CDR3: CASNRPESQAAFF. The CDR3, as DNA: TGTGCCAGTAACCGCCCGGAGTCCCAGGCAGCTTTCTTT.

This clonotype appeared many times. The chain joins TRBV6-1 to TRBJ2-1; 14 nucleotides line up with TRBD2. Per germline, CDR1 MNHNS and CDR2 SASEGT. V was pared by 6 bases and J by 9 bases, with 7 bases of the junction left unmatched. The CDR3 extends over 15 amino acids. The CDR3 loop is CASRDQTSGRAEQFF. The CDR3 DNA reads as TGTGCCAGCAGGGACCAGACTAGCGGGAGGGCTGAGCAGTTCTTC.